This T cell receptor beta chain comes out of a study of shared clonotypes between healthy human individuals. TCRdb keeps only in-frame clones here, not all; method: immunoSEQ multiplex PCR. The sample has around 550,000 clones; 90% to 96% are singletons. This CDR3 contains 17 residues. CDR1 is KGHSH and CDR2 is LQKENI in the germline V gene. Trimming took 3 bases from V and 6 from J; bases not matched to a gene: 13. The rearrangement uses TRBV18 and TRBJ2-1; TRBD1 aligns across 8 bases. Sample: naive CD4+ T cells sorted from blood. Stated subset: CD45RA+ positively selected. This clonotype was sampled from a woman aged 30 to 39 in good health. CDR3 loop: CASSPRTGLEFVNEQFF. In DNA, the CDR3 is TGTGCCAGCTCACCGCGGACAGGGTTAGAATTTGTCAATGAGCAGTTCTTC.